This T cell receptor (beta chain) was identified in a study of spatial heterogeneity in lung cancer. Across the whole study: Tumor regions showed TCR transcript counts that correlated strongly with a T cell module score from matched bulk RNA-seq.

This clonotype was seen more than once but under ten times. Antigen specificity is unknown. TCRdb reanalysed the 5' RACE reads using MiXCR and keeps one entry per CDR3 protein. This table has roughly 10,000 distinct CDR3 sequences, approximately 12% appearing once. The CDR3 has 13 amino acids. Per the germline V gene, CDR1 is SGHRS and CDR2 is YFSETQ. Trimming left V 1 base short and J 8 bases short, with 12 bases between. Broader study findings: Intratumoral expanded alpha and beta TCR counts were found to track tumor mutation counts.

Time point of the sample: sample taken at primary tumor resection. A total of more than 65 untreated early-stage non-small cell lung cancer patients served as donors. V is TRBV5-1 and J is TRBJ1-2, with D possibly being TRBD1 (5 bases). Sequencing was performed on lung tumor tissue, taken at surgery. This receptor was identified in a female donor with early-stage non-small cell lung cancer. The CDR3 protein is CASSLSGDPGYTF. The CDR3, as DNA: TGCGCCAGCAGCTTGTCGGGGGATCCGGGCTACACCTTC.